The table lists the clone carrying this T cell receptor (beta chain) with a few counts. The antigen is undetermined. The data belong to a study of CD8 T cells in ankylosing spondylitis. MiXCR was run by TCRdb on the 5' RACE reads, yielding one entry per CDR3 protein. The data contain about 210,000 distinct CDR3 sequences, 5.5% to 7.5% of them singletons. This CDR3 has 17 residues. The germline V gene encodes CDR1 SGDLS and CDR2 YYNGEE. The J segment lost 5 bases and the V segment lost 7 bases, leaving 17 bases of the junction unmatched. Whole-study findings and limits: What seemed typical of ankylosing spondylitis blood was a TCR beta motif built from about 8 highly homologous variants.

The TCR sequence derives from a male donor with ankylosing spondylitis. The sequencing sample was made of blood, either unsorted or a sorted T cell fraction (not recorded which). The chain has TRBV9 and TRBJ2-7, with TRBD2 matching 11 bases. CDR3 protein: CASGGDGSSGRTDEQYF. Here the CDR3 DNA reads TGTGCCAGCGGAGGGGATGGGTCTAGCGGGAGGACCGACGAGCAGTACTTC.